This section outlines one TCR beta chain sequence together with its context. The data stem from a study of T cell changes during pregnancy in multiple sclerosis. The assay was immunoSEQ multiplex PCR, and TCRdb's table has in-frame clones only and misses some. The data contain approximately 93,000 clones, approximately 89% of them singletons. Germline CDR1 and CDR2: MDHEN and SYDVKM. There are 16 residues in the CDR3. J was trimmed by 0 bases and V by 7 bases; bases with no gene match: 6. This receptor was identified in a female donor with multiple sclerosis, enrolled in a pregnancy study. The chain carries TRBV28 and TRBJ2-6, with TRBD1 matching over 7 bases. Here the sequenced sample was peripheral blood, taken before pregnancy. CDR3 residues: CASIGTELSGANVLTF. In DNA, the CDR3 is TGTGCCAGCATAGGGACAGAGCTCTCTGGGGCCAACGTCCTGACTTTC.